The 32 T cell receptor beta chains below all came from one sample that was sequenced in a study of T cell changes during pregnancy in multiple sclerosis. Using immunoSEQ multiplex PCR, the repertoire was profiled, and TCRdb retains in-frame clones only, with some absent. The profile shows some 30,000 clones, around 90% of them singletons. Here the sequenced sample was CD4+ T cells from peripheral blood mononuclear cells, taken in the third trimester of pregnancy. The origin of the receptors is a female donor in good health, enrolled as a control in a pregnancy study.

The rearrangement uses TRBV10-1 and TRBJ2-3, with 8 bases fitting TRBD2. The V gene end was trimmed by 3 bases and the J gene end by 3 bases; junction bases not matched to a gene: 8. CDR1 is WNHNN and CDR2 is SYGVQD in the germline V gene (reference sequence). This CDR3 comprises 16 residues. For the CDR3, the DNA is TGCGCCAGCAGTGAATCGTCGGGGGGGGGAACAGATACGCAGTATTTT. It is translated as CASSESSGGGTDTQYF.

This chain joins TRBV2 and TRBJ1-2, with TRBD1 matching over 8 bases. Per the germline V gene, CDR1 is SNHLY and CDR2 is FYNNEI. The V and J ends lost 5 bases and 8 bases, in that order; junction bases with no gene match: 13. This CDR3 is 15 amino acids long. CDR3 coding DNA: TGTGCCAGCAGTAACAAAATTACAGGGGGAGGAGGCTACACCTTC. Protein: CASSNKITGGGGYTF.

The rearrangement links TRBV4-3 to TRBJ2-3, with TRBD2 matching over 14 bases. Germline loops: CDR1 LGHNA, CDR2 YSLEER. Unmatched junction bases numbered 11, after V lost 1 base and J lost 5 bases. The CDR3 spans 19 residues. The CDR3 bases are TGCGCCAGCAGCCAAGTTCCGCCCGGACTAGCGGGGGGTGGAGATACGCAGTATTTT. As protein: CASSQVPPGLAGGGDTQYF.

The chain is built from TRBV5-6 and TRBJ2-7; 9 bases fit TRBD2. CDR1 and CDR2 (germline): SGHDT, YYEEEE. V gave up 1 base and J gave up 3 bases; unmatched junction bases: 5. The CDR3 is made up of 15 amino acids. The DNA for the CDR3 is TGTGCCAGCAGCTTGTTACCTAGCGGGAACTACGAGCAGTACTTC. Its translation: CASSLLPSGNYEQYF.

This chain joins TRBV18 and TRBJ2-3; D unclear. V was cut by 1 base and J by 6 bases, with 8 bases left in between. The CDR3 loop spans 13 amino acids. Germline lookup yields CDR1 KGHSH and CDR2 LQKENI. CDR3 sequence: CASSPQYGDTQYF. CDR3 sequence (DNA): TGTGCCAGCTCACCACAGTACGGGGATACGCAGTATTTT.

V usage is TRBV7-2 and J usage is TRBJ1-1; D not resolved. The germline CDR1 and CDR2 sequences are SGHTA and FQGNSA. The germline V and J ends were trimmed by 5 bases and 7 bases, with 17 bases remaining between them. The CDR3 has 14 residues. CDR3 coding DNA: TGTGCCAGCAGCGTCGGCCAAGACTCGGGTGAAGCTTTCTTT. It yields the protein CASSVGQDSGEAFF. Full variable domain (remainder filled in from reference TRBV7-2 and TRBJ1-1): GAGVSQSPSNKVTEKGKDVELRCDPISGHTALYWYRQSLGQGLEFLIYFQGNSAPDKSGLPSDRFSAERTGGSVSTLTIQRTQQEDSAVYLCASSVGQDSGEAFFGQGTRLTVV.

The J gene is TRBJ1-1, the V gene TRBV19; no clear D. Germline loops: CDR1 LNHDA, CDR2 SQIVND (reference sequence). V lost 5 bases and J 1 base, leaving 11 bases between the germline ends. This CDR3 has 14 residues. The CDR3 nucleotides read TGTGCCAGTAGTTCGGGGTCTCGGAACACTGAAGCTTTCTTT. Translating it yields CASSSGSRNTEAFF. The whole variable domain, remainder taken from reference TRBV19 and TRBJ1-1, is DGGITQSPKYLFRKEGQNVTLSCEQNLNHDAMYWYRQDPGQGLRLIYYSQIVNDFQKGDIAEGYSVSREKKESFPLTVTSAQKNPTAFYLCASSSGSRNTEAFFGQGTRLTVV.

DNA for the CDR3: TGTGCCAGCAGCGTCGGAACAGGGGGCTACGAGCAGTACTTC. It yields the protein CASSVGTGGYEQYF. The V call is TRBV2, the J call TRBJ2-7, with 8 nucleotides matching TRBD1. V was clipped by 6 bases and J by 3 bases; unmatched bases: 7. Per the germline V gene, CDR1 is SNHLY and CDR2 is FYNNEI. CDR3 size: 14 residues.

This clone is a singleton in its sample. The chain carries TRBV7-6 and TRBJ2-2; no reliable D call. Trimming removed 2 bases from V and 4 bases from J, with 8 bases in between. The CDR3 consists of 14 residues. Germline-derived CDR1 and CDR2 are SGHVS and FNYEAQ. The CDR3 nucleotides are TGTGCCAGCAGCTTATCATCGGGCACCGGGGAGCTGTTTTTT. It codes for CASSLSSGTGELFF.

V and J are TRBV6-1 and TRBJ1-1; D might be TRBD1 (5 bases). Germline V CDR1 and CDR2: MNHNS, SASEGT. The CDR3 loop spans 14 amino acids. Trimming took 6 bases from V and 2 from J, leaving 13 bases between them. The DNA for the CDR3 is TGTGCCAGCAGGCCAGACAGTACTAACACTGAAGCTTTCTTT. As protein: CASRPDSTNTEAFF.

In DNA form, the CDR3 reads TGTGCCAGCAGCGGATTACGGGGGGCTATTCCCCACAATGAGCAGTTCTTC. Its protein product is CASSGLRGAIPHNEQFF. The rearrangement uses TRBV7-6 and TRBJ2-1, with a possible D match to TRBD2 (7 bases). Germline CDR1 is SGHVS and CDR2 is FNYEAQ. The length of the CDR3 is 17 residues. Trimming cost V 5 bases and J 5 bases, with 22 bases left between them.

V and J are TRBV6-6 and TRBJ2-3; 7 positions match TRBD2. This CDR3 is 14 amino acids long. Germline assignment: CDR1 MNHNY and CDR2 SVGAGI (reference sequence). Trimming took 6 bases from V and 2 from J; bases not matched to a gene: 5. Here the CDR3 reads CASSPGTTTDTQYF. The CDR3 DNA sequence: TGTGCCAGCAGCCCCGGGACTACCACAGATACGCAGTATTTT.

The V and J genes are TRBV11-3 and TRBJ2-5; perhaps TRBD1 as D (5 bases). The DNA end favors TRBJ2-7, so the J call may be wrong. Germline V gene sequence: CDR1 SGHNT, CDR2 YENEEA. The CDR3 is 13 residues long. The CDR3 bases are TGTGCCAGCAGAATTCCAGGGTCCCACGAGCAGTACTTC. It yields the protein CASRIPGSHEQYF.

J is TRBJ2-7 and V is TRBV7-4; 8 bases align to TRBD1. CDR1 is SGHVT, CDR2 SQSDAQ, per germline. The CDR3 totals 17 residues. The trim removed 4 bases at V and 2 bases at J, leaving 13 bases unmatched. The chain's CDR3 is CASSSKVDRGDAYEQYF. The CDR3 DNA follows: TGTGCCAGCAGCTCGAAGGTAGACAGGGGCGATGCCTACGAGCAGTACTTC. Complete variable domain (other parts from reference TRBV7-4 and TRBJ2-7): GAGVSQSPRYKVAKRGRDVALRCDSISGHVTLYWYRQTLGQGSEVLTYSQSDAQRDKSGRPSGRFSAERPERSVSTLKIQRTEQGDSAVYLCASSSKVDRGDAYEQYFGPGTRLTVT.

The rearrangement joins TRBV18 to TRBJ1-1, with D tentatively TRBD1 (5 bases). Germline V lookup: CDR1 KGHSH, CDR2 LQKENI. The CDR3 is made up of 14 amino acids. V dropped 1 base and J dropped 5 bases, with 11 bases sitting between them. CDR3 sequence reads: CASSPLREGTEAFF. The DNA for the CDR3 is TGTGCCAGCTCACCACTCAGGGAAGGGACTGAAGCTTTCTTT. The full variable domain, rest sourced from reference TRBV18 and TRBJ1-1, is NAGVMQNPRHLVRRRGQEARLRCSPMKGHSHVYWYRQLPEEGLKFMVYLQKENIIDESGMPKERFSAEFPKEGPSILRIQQVVRGDSAAYFCASSPLREGTEAFFGQGTRLTVV.

V usage is TRBV21-1 and J usage is TRBJ1-3; TRBD1 is the table's D call and was not checked against the DNA. TRBV21-1 is given as a pseudogene. The CDR3 has 16 amino acids. CDR3 sequence (DNA): TGTGCCAGCAGCAAAGGTGGACAGGGCCCATGGCACACCATATATTTT. Protein sequence: CASSKGGQGPWHTIYF.

The chain combines TRBV10-3 with TRBJ2-7; perhaps TRBD1 as D (5 bases). This CDR3 contains 16 residues. Germline-derived CDR1 and CDR2 are ENHRY and SYGVKD. V was shortened by 10 bases and J by 3 bases, with 25 bases between the two germline ends. CDR3 coding DNA: TGTGCCACCTCCGACCAAAAGTTAGGGGTCAACTACGAGCAGTACTTC. Encoded protein: CATSDQKLGVNYEQYF.

V usage is TRBV11-2 and J usage is TRBJ1-1; the match to TRBD1 covers 8 bases. The V segment lost 4 bases and the J segment 7 bases; nucleotides outside the gene matches: 11. The CDR3 is made up of 15 amino acids. The germline V gene encodes CDR1 SGHAT and CDR2 FQNNGV. Written as DNA, the CDR3 is TGTGCCAGCAGCTCGCCCGGGACAGGTCCTCATGAAGCTTTCTTT. This sequence encodes CASSSPGTGPHEAFF.

This rearrangement joins TRBV7-2 to TRBJ1-4; the D gene is possibly TRBD1 (5 bases). The CDR3 spans 15 residues. V lost 3 bases and J 1 base, leaving 9 bases between the germline ends. Per germline, CDR1 SGHTA and CDR2 FQGNSA. CDR3 coding DNA: TGTGCCAGCAGCTTGGGAAGGGGAACTAATGAAAAACTGTTTTTT. Its protein product is CASSLGRGTNEKLFF. Variable domain in full (rest from reference TRBV7-2 and TRBJ1-4): GAGVSQSPSNKVTEKGKDVELRCDPISGHTALYWYRQSLGQGLEFLIYFQGNSAPDKSGLPSDRFSAERTGGSVSTLTIQRTQQEDSAVYLCASSLGRGTNEKLFFGSGTQLSVL.

The gene calls are TRBV18 and TRBJ2-3; 10 bases align to TRBD1. The J segment lost 3 bases and the V segment lost 6 bases, leaving 6 bases of the junction unmatched. This CDR3 contains 15 residues. The germline V gene encodes CDR1 KGHSH and CDR2 LQKENI. CDR3 residues: CASSQDRGGTDTQYF. The CDR3 bases are TGTGCCAGCTCGCAGGACAGGGGGGGGACAGATACGCAGTATTTT.

The V call is TRBV6-6, the J call TRBJ2-2, with 12 bases aligning to TRBD2. This CDR3 region has 15 residues. The ends lost 2 bases at V and 6 bases at J; junction bases unmatched: 1. CDR1 is MNHNY, CDR2 SVGAGI, per germline (reference sequence). The CDR3 loop is CASSYLAGGSGELFF. CDR3 coding DNA: TGTGCCAGCAGTTACCTAGCGGGGGGGTCCGGGGAGCTGTTTTTT.

J is TRBJ1-2 and V is TRBV6-1; no definite D call. Looked up from germline, CDR1 is MNHNS and CDR2 is SASEGT. This CDR3 contains 12 residues. Trimming took 2 bases from V and 8 from J, leaving 9 bases between them. This CDR3 is CASSEPGWGYTF. The CDR3 DNA sequence: TGTGCCAGCAGTGAACCGGGATGGGGCTACACCTTC.

This rearrangement joins TRBV6-6 to TRBJ2-7; 8 bases line up with TRBD2. Germline lookup yields CDR1 MNHNY and CDR2 SVGAGI (reference sequence). The V and J ends lost 6 bases and 5 bases, in that order; junction bases with no gene match: 6. This CDR3 contains 13 residues. CDR3 in amino acids: CASRSGSTHEQYF. The CDR3 DNA reads as TGTGCCAGCAGGAGCGGGAGTACCCACGAGCAGTACTTC.

A single count supports this clone. The rearrangement links TRBV6-5 to TRBJ2-2, with 13 bases lining up with TRBD2. The CDR3 totals 16 residues. The trim removed 1 base at V and 4 bases at J, leaving 0 bases unmatched. CDR1 and CDR2 from the germline V gene are MNHEY and SVGAGI. The CDR3 sequence: CASSYWTSGSTGELFF. In nucleotides, the CDR3 is TGTGCCAGCAGTTACTGGACTAGCGGGAGCACCGGGGAGCTGTTTTTT.

V is TRBV4-3 and J is TRBJ1-3; D is undetermined. This CDR3 contains 15 residues. V was clipped by 0 bases and J by 4 bases, with 10 bases between them. CDR1 LGHNA and CDR2 YSLEER come from the germline V gene. CDR3 DNA: TGCGCCAGCAGCCAAGATCGGGCGGGGGGAAACACCATATATTTT. It is translated as CASSQDRAGGNTIYF.

V and J are TRBV11-2 and TRBJ2-7; 8 bases are a match to TRBD2. The CDR3 runs 14 residues. Germline loops: CDR1 SGHAT, CDR2 FQNNGV. The V segment lost 4 bases and the J segment 5 bases; nucleotides outside the gene matches: 7. The CDR3 sequence: CASSSGLGWDEQYF. The CDR3 DNA reads TGTGCCAGCAGCTCGGGACTAGGATGGGACGAGCAGTACTTC.

The gene calls are TRBV27 and TRBJ1-2; TRBD1 aligns across 8 bases. The V gene end was trimmed by 4 bases and the J gene end by 2 bases; junction bases not matched to a gene: 6. There are 15 residues in the CDR3. CDR1 is MNHEY and CDR2 is SMNVEV in the germline V gene (reference sequence). The CDR3 protein is CASSSPGQGNYGYTF. The CDR3 nucleotides read TGTGCCAGCAGTTCCCCAGGACAGGGCAACTATGGCTACACCTTC.

This chain joins TRBV10-3 and TRBJ1-1, with D maybe TRBD1 (6 bases). Germline lookup yields CDR1 ENHRY and CDR2 SYGVKD. The V gene lost 6 bases and the J gene lost 0 bases, with 8 bases spanning the gap. The CDR3 spans 13 residues. The DNA of the CDR3 is TGTGCCATCAGGGACAGTATGAACACTGAAGCTTTCTTT. Its protein is CAIRDSMNTEAFF.

The chain uses TRBV27 and TRBJ2-2, with 15 bases matching TRBD2. CDR3 length equals 18 residues. V was pared by 5 bases and J by 1 base, with 5 bases of the junction left unmatched. Germline lookup yields CDR1 MNHEY and CDR2 SMNVEV (reference sequence). The CDR3 protein is CASSLGLAGGRNTGELFF. CDR3 nucleotide sequence: TGTGCCAGCAGTCTCGGACTAGCGGGAGGGCGGAACACCGGGGAGCTGTTTTTT.

The rearrangement links TRBV5-1 to TRBJ1-1; TRBD1 aligns across 9 bases. The CDR3 length is 14 residues. With 3 bases clipped from V and 8 bases from J, the junction kept 8 bases outside the gene matches. Germline CDR1 and CDR2: SGHRS and YFSETQ. The CDR3 sequence is CASSSQDRGLEAFF. The CDR3 DNA is TGCGCCAGCAGCTCTCAAGACAGGGGGTTAGAAGCTTTCTTT.

As concerns this clone: One end of the junction is discordant with germline, which a read error may explain. The same CDR3 is also encoded by other DNA sequences in this sample. V usage is TRBV5-4 and J usage is TRBJ1-2; 11 positions match TRBD1. Germline values: CDR1 SGHNT, CDR2 YYREEE (reference sequence). CDR3 length: 14 amino acids. CDR3: CASSGDRGKGGYTF. The CDR3 nucleotides read TGTGCTAGCAGCGGGGACAGGGGGAAAGGGGGCTACACCTTC. Full variable domain (remainder filled in from reference TRBV5-4 and TRBJ1-2): ETGVTQSPTHLIKTRGQQVTLRCSSQSGHNTVSWYQQALGQGPQFIFQYYREEENGRGNFPPRFSGLQFPNYSSELNVNALELDDSALYLCASSGDRGKGGYTFGSGTRLTVV.

The genes are TRBV9 and TRBJ2-1, with TRBD2 as a possible D gene (6 bases). In germline, CDR1 is SGDLS, CDR2 YYNGEE. The CDR3 consists of 15 residues. The V end was cut by 0 bases, the J end by 3 bases, with 10 bases between. CDR3 sequence reads: CASSVEGLFYNEQFF. Here the CDR3 DNA reads TGTGCCAGCAGCGTAGAAGGACTATTCTACAATGAGCAGTTCTTC.